The 14 T cell receptor beta chains below were found in one sample sequenced in a study of T cell changes during pregnancy in multiple sclerosis. Assay: immunoSEQ multiplex PCR; the TCRdb copy retains only in-frame clones and omits some. The sample lists tens of thousands of clones; roughly 90% were seen once. The sample consisted of peripheral blood, taken in the first trimester of pregnancy. Receptor source: a female donor in good health, enrolled as a control in a pregnancy study.

This chain uses TRBV28 with TRBJ1-5, with 8 nucleotides matching TRBD1. J lost 5 bases, V lost 3 bases, and 3 bases had no gene match. This CDR3 is 14 amino acids long. The germline V gene has CDR1 MDHEN and CDR2 SYDVKM. The CDR3 DNA follows: TGTGCCAGCAGTTTCGGGACAGGATATCAGCCCCAGCATTTT. Translated: CASSFGTGYQPQHF.

This chain links TRBV28 with TRBJ1-2, with a weak D call TRBD1 (6 bases). V lost 9 bases and J 3 bases, leaving 23 bases between the germline ends. This CDR3 comprises 16 residues. The germline CDR1 and CDR2 sequences are MDHEN and SYDVKM. CDR3 residues: CASSQGQRPRDYGYTF. The CDR3 DNA is TGTGCCAGTTCCCAGGGACAAAGGCCGAGGGACTATGGCTACACCTTC.

This clone was counted once. V and J are TRBV19 and TRBJ2-3, with D possibly TRBD2 on 5 matching bases. Trimming took 1 base from V and 0 from J, leaving 11 bases between them. The CDR3 has 16 residues. In germline, CDR1 is LNHDA, CDR2 SQIVND (reference sequence). Here the CDR3 DNA reads TGTGCCAGTAGTATAGTGAGGGCGGCTAGCACAGATACGCAGTATTTT. Residues: CASSIVRAASTDTQYF.

This clone was counted a single time. This chain connects TRBV5-1 to TRBJ2-1, with 8 nucleotides matching TRBD1. Losses at the gene ends were 3 bases for V and 7 bases for J; bases not matched to a gene: 12. This CDR3 contains 16 residues. The germline CDR1 and CDR2 sequences are SGHRS and YFSETQ. CDR3 sequence (DNA): TGCGCCAGCAGCTGGAGAGACAGGGGCGCTGGGAATGAGCAGTTCTTC. As protein: CASSWRDRGAGNEQFF.

The sample holds a few counts of this clone. The chain couples TRBV2 to TRBJ1-6, with 8 bases matching TRBD1. This CDR3 contains 14 residues. Trimming at V came to 4 bases and at J to 14 bases, leaving 10 bases not matched to a gene. CDR1 is SNHLY and CDR2 is FYNNEI in the germline V gene. The CDR3, as DNA: TGTGCCAGCAGTGTTTTGGACAGGGAATCGGCCCTCCACTTT. Amino acids: CASSVLDRESALHF.

The rearrangement links TRBV5-1 to TRBJ2-7, with 8 bases aligning to TRBD1. The germline gives CDR1 SGHRS, CDR2 YFSETQ. Trimming at V came to 3 bases and at J to 3 bases, leaving 11 bases not matched to a gene. This CDR3 has 16 amino acids. As DNA, the CDR3 is TGCGCCAGCAGCTACGACAGGGGAAAGGGACGCTACGAGCAGTACTTC. Translating gives CASSYDRGKGRYEQYF.

The V and J genes are TRBV5-1 and TRBJ2-7, with 12 nucleotides matching TRBD1. Trimming cost V 4 bases and J 3 bases; bases outside gene matches: 8. Germline values: CDR1 SGHRS, CDR2 YFSETQ. The CDR3 length is 16 residues. The CDR3 DNA reads as TGCGCCAGCAGCCGCGGGACAGGGGGCTTCAACTACGAGCAGTACTTC. Translated, it gives CASSRGTGGFNYEQYF.

The V call is TRBV28, the J call TRBJ1-2, with TRBD1 as a possible D gene (5 bases). The germline V gene has CDR1 MDHEN and CDR2 SYDVKM. CDR3 length equals 15 residues. Trimming took 3 bases from V and 8 from J, leaving 19 bases between them. The CDR3 spells CASSLVSSGIEGYTF. CDR3 DNA: TGTGCCAGCAGTTTGGTTTCCTCAGGGATCGAAGGCTACACCTTC.

The rearrangement uses TRBV7-9 and TRBJ1-4; D not resolved. The length of the CDR3 is 14 residues. CDR1 is SEHNR and CDR2 is FQNEAQ in the germline V gene (reference sequence). V lost 10 bases and J 1 base, leaving 13 bases between the germline ends. The CDR3 DNA is TGTGCCACCCTAGGAGAGGGAACTAATGAAAAACTGTTTTTT. As protein: CATLGEGTNEKLFF.

This clone has only one observation. V and J are TRBV18 and TRBJ2-7, with 10 positions matching TRBD2. Losses at the gene ends were 3 bases for V and 3 bases for J; bases not matched to a gene: 5. CDR3 length: 15 amino acids. Germline V CDR1 and CDR2: KGHSH, LQKENI. CDR3 sequence reads: CASSPSASGSYEQYF. CDR3 coding DNA: TGTGCCAGCTCACCGTCGGCTAGCGGGAGCTACGAGCAGTACTTC.

Here the CDR3 reads CASSLHLSNYGYTF. CDR3 nucleotide sequence: TGTGCCAGCAGCTTACACCTAAGCAACTATGGCTACACCTTC. The rearrangement joins TRBV7-9 to TRBJ1-2; D ambiguous. Germline V gene sequence: CDR1 SEHNR, CDR2 FQNEAQ (reference sequence). CDR3 size: 14 residues. Trimming removed 2 bases from V and 2 bases from J, with 9 bases in between.

V gene TRBV15 combines with J gene TRBJ2-7, with TRBD1 identical over 10 bases. Trimming at V came to 6 bases and at J to 6 bases, leaving 8 bases not matched to a gene. CDR1 is LNHNV and CDR2 is YYDKDF in the germline V gene (reference sequence). The CDR3 runs to 14 residues. The CDR3 is CATSYGTGDFEQYF. The DNA of the CDR3 is TGTGCCACCAGTTACGGGACAGGGGATTTCGAGCAGTACTTC.

This rearrangement joins TRBV18 to TRBJ1-1, with TRBD1 as a possible D gene (6 bases). The germline gives CDR1 KGHSH, CDR2 LQKENI. V dropped 2 bases and J dropped 4 bases, with 17 bases sitting between them. This CDR3 comprises 16 residues. The CDR3 region has the DNA TGTGCCAGCTCACCAATACAGGGAAATTCGGCCACTGAAGCTTTCTTT. It yields the protein CASSPIQGNSATEAFF. Filled out from reference TRBV18 and TRBJ1-1, the complete variable domain reads NAGVMQNPRHLVRRRGQEARLRCSPMKGHSHVYWYRQLPEEGLKFMVYLQKENIIDESGMPKERFSAEFPKEGPSILRIQQVVRGDSAAYFCASSPIQGNSATEAFFGQGTRLTVV.

The chain carries TRBV18 and TRBJ2-3; D gene uncertain. CDR3 length: 16 amino acids. The V end lost 8 bases, the J end lost 0 bases, and 18 bases lay between the germline ends. The germline V gene has CDR1 KGHSH and CDR2 LQKENI. The CDR3 coding sequence is TGTGCCAGCACCCCCCTTGGCGGTGCTAGCACAGATACGCAGTATTTT. This codes for CASTPLGGASTDTQYF. The whole variable domain, filled in from reference TRBV18 and TRBJ2-3, reads NAGVMQNPRHLVRRRGQEARLRCSPMKGHSHVYWYRQLPEEGLKFMVYLQKENIIDESGMPKERFSAEFPKEGPSILRIQQVVRGDSAAYFCASTPLGGASTDTQYFGPGTRLTVL.